The next 7 T cell receptor beta chains were all read from a single sample in a study of T cell responses to AZD1222 COVID-19 vaccine. Clones were sequenced by immunoSEQ multiplex PCR, and TCRdb holds only the in-frame ones, with some missing. The sample yields 85,000 to 100,000 clones, roughly 90% seen once. The source was peripheral blood, collected 28 days after the second AZD1222 dose. Receptor source: an adult who received the AZD1222 COVID-19 vaccine.

This rearrangement joins TRBV7-9 to TRBJ2-1, with D possibly being TRBD1 (6 bases). Germline CDR1 is SEHNR and CDR2 is FQNEAQ (reference sequence). Trimming pared 5 bases from V and 15 bases from J, leaving 17 bases between. This CDR3 region has 12 residues. CDR3 residues: CASSREGTGWFF. In DNA, the CDR3 is TGTGCCAGCAGCCGAGAAGGCACAGGGTGGTTCTTC.

This chain joins TRBV24-1 and TRBJ2-3, with TRBD1 as a possible D gene (6 bases). Germline loops: CDR1 KGHDR, CDR2 SFDVKD. V was cut by 7 bases and J by 0 bases, with 10 bases left in between. This CDR3 has 14 amino acids. The CDR3 bases are TGTGCCACCAGAGGAACAGGGAGCACAGATACGCAGTATTTT. It codes for CATRGTGSTDTQYF.

The V and J genes are TRBV18 and TRBJ2-7; 8 bases are a match to TRBD2. CDR1 KGHSH and CDR2 LQKENI come from the germline V gene. V lost 4 bases to trimming and J lost 6 bases; unmatched junction nucleotides: 17. The CDR3 is 17 residues long. The DNA for the CDR3 is TGTGCCAGCTCACAAACCGTACTAGCGGATCACAGCCGCGAGCAGTACTTC. Its translation: CASSQTVLADHSREQYF. The complete variable domain, with remaining parts taken from reference TRBV18 and TRBJ2-7, reads NAGVMQNPRHLVRRRGQEARLRCSPMKGHSHVYWYRQLPEEGLKFMVYLQKENIIDESGMPKERFSAEFPKEGPSILRIQQVVRGDSAAYFCASSQTVLADHSREQYFGPGTRLTVT.

The V gene is TRBV7-9, the J gene TRBJ2-3, with TRBD2 as a possible D gene (6 bases). Trimming cost V 3 bases and J 0 bases, with 10 bases left between them. The length of the CDR3 is 15 residues. Germline V gene data show CDR1 as SEHNR and CDR2 as FQNEAQ (reference sequence). The CDR3 DNA reads TGTGCCAGCAGCTTTAGACTAGAGAGCACAGATACGCAGTATTTT. This codes for CASSFRLESTDTQYF.

The rearrangement joins TRBV29-1 to TRBJ1-1; 9 nucleotides match TRBD1. Germline assignment: CDR1 SQVTM and CDR2 ANQGSEA. J was trimmed by 9 bases and V by 7 bases; bases with no gene match: 6. The CDR3 runs to 11 residues. The CDR3 region is CSAGQGPQAFF. The CDR3 nucleotides read TGCAGCGCCGGACAGGGGCCGCAAGCTTTCTTT. Supplemented by reference TRBV29-1 and TRBJ1-1, the full variable domain reads SAVISQKPSRDICQRGTSLTIQCQVDSQVTMMFWYRQQPGQSLTLIATANQGSEATYESGFVIDKFPISRPNLTFSTLTVSNMSPEDSSIYLCSAGQGPQAFFGQGTRLTVV.

The J gene is TRBJ1-5, the V gene TRBV19; D not certain. Germline values: CDR1 LNHDA, CDR2 SQIVND (reference sequence). V was trimmed by 1 base and J by 4 bases, leaving 2 bases between them. CDR3 size: 12 residues. The CDR3 sequence: CASSIVNQPQHF. In DNA form, the CDR3 reads TGTGCCAGTAGTATAGTAAATCAGCCCCAGCATTTT.

The rearrangement links TRBV9 to TRBJ2-7; D is unclear. Germline assignment: CDR1 SGDLS and CDR2 YYNGEE. This CDR3 contains 14 residues. Between the trimmed V and J ends, which lost 4 bases and 4 bases, there was a span of 15 bases. CDR3 DNA sequence: TGTGCCAGCAGCAGCACCTTAGTGGGGTACGAGCAGTACTTC. The encoded protein is CASSSTLVGYEQYF.